Each of the 3 T cell receptor beta chains below was sequenced from the same sample in a study of blood T cells in healthy people across ages. Using a J-beta primer mix together with a sample-barcoded 5' primer, a second PCR was run for roughly 7 to 12 cycles. TCRdb recomputed calls from the 5' RACE reads with MiXCR, one row per CDR3 protein. The table includes approximately 1,100,000 distinct CDR3 sequences, under 55% detected once. The sample was blood. The receptor set was obtained from a woman aged 60-75 years in good health.

V is TRBV30 and J is TRBJ1-2, with 7 nucleotides matching TRBD1. This CDR3 comprises 13 residues. Germline V gene lookup returns CDR1 GTSNPN and CDR2 SVGIG (reference sequence). The junction had 6 bases not matched to a gene; V was cut back by 0 bases and J by 8 bases. The CDR3 sequence: CAWSVGQGGGYTF. In DNA form, the CDR3 reads TGTGCCTGGAGTGTGGGGCAGGGGGGCGGCTACACCTTC.

The chain employs TRBV20-1 and TRBJ2-1; D is perhaps TRBD2 (6 bases). Germline CDR1 is DFQATT and CDR2 is SNEGSKA (reference sequence). CDR3 length: 14 residues. V shed 7 bases and J shed 7 bases, with 20 bases lying between them. The chain's CDR3 is CSGRETPIRNEQFF. CDR3 coding DNA: TGCAGTGGCCGGGAGACGCCTATTAGGAATGAGCAGTTCTTC.

This clonotype was picked up one time. The chain couples TRBV11-2 to TRBJ1-1; tentative D call: TRBD1 (6 bases). The germline gives CDR1 SGHAT, CDR2 FQNNGV. V lost 5 bases to trimming and J lost 8 bases, with 18 bases between them. The CDR3 is made up of 14 amino acids. The CDR3 nucleotides read TGTGCCAGCAGCCCTATTGGGGGGGGCCCAGAAGCTTTCTTT. Amino acids: CASSPIGGGPEAFF.